The 29 T cell receptor beta chains below come from one sample, sequenced in a study of cytomegalovirus exposure and HLA in healthy donors. In the PCR, 60 Vbeta and 13 Jbeta primers were used. The method was immunoSEQ multiplex PCR; TCRdb's version includes in-frame clones alone and lacks a portion of them. The sample holds 200,000 or so clones; approximately 78% are singletons and the top ten take approximately 6.5%. The source material was PBMCs. The receptors here all came from a woman aged 45-65 years in good health and CMV-seropositive.

This clone has just a few counts. The rearrangement uses TRBV7-6 and TRBJ1-1; D may be TRBD1 (5 bases). CDR3 length equals 13 residues. In germline, CDR1 is SGHVS, CDR2 FNYEAQ. V was cut by 3 bases and J by 5 bases, with 10 bases left in between. CDR3 in DNA: TGTGCCAGCAGCTTCCAGGGTCCGACTGAAGCTTTCTTT. It encodes CASSFQGPTEAFF.

The genes are TRBV27 and TRBJ2-7; the D is unclear. In germline, CDR1 is MNHEY, CDR2 SMNVEV (reference sequence). CDR3 size: 14 residues. Trimming removed 4 bases at V and 3 bases at J, with 13 bases between. CDR3 amino acids: CASSSLKADYEQYF. The CDR3 DNA follows: TGTGCCAGCAGTTCCCTTAAGGCGGACTACGAGCAGTACTTC.

The chain has TRBV19 and TRBJ1-2, with 8 positions matching TRBD1. Germline-derived CDR1 and CDR2 are LNHDA and SQIVND (reference sequence). Trimming at V came to 4 bases and at J to 3 bases, leaving 1 base not matched to a gene. The CDR3 runs to 13 residues. CDR3 in DNA: TGTGCCAGTAGTAAGGACAGGGACTATGGCTACACCTTC. Its protein is CASSKDRDYGYTF.

This chain connects TRBV18 to TRBJ2-5, with 8 bases matching TRBD2. The DNA end is more similar to TRBJ2-7, so the J call may be wrong. Per germline, CDR1 KGHSH and CDR2 LQKENI. This CDR3 has 15 amino acids. DNA of the CDR3: TGTGCCAGCTCACCTCCGGGACTAGTTGCCTACGAGCAGTACTTC. Amino acid sequence: CASSPPGLVAYEQYF.

V and J are TRBV9 and TRBJ2-2, with TRBD1 identical over 9 bases. The germline CDR1 and CDR2 sequences are SGDLS and YYNGEE. This CDR3 is built from 13 residues. The trim removed 4 bases at V and 6 bases at J, leaving 1 base unmatched. The DNA of the CDR3 is TGTGCCAGCAGCTGGACAGGGGCCGGGGAGCTGTTTTTT. Protein: CASSWTGAGELFF. Drawing the rest from reference TRBV9 and TRBJ2-2, the complete variable domain is DSGVTQTPKHLITATGQRVTLRCSPRSGDLSVYWYQQSLDQGLQFLIQYYNGEERAKGNILERFSAQQFPDLHSELNLSSLELGDSALYFCASSWTGAGELFFGEGSRLTVL.

The V and J genes are TRBV30 and TRBJ1-6, with TRBD1 matching 9 bases. Germline CDR1 is GTSNPN and CDR2 is SVGIG (reference sequence). This CDR3 has 17 residues. Trimming removed 2 bases from V and 9 bases from J; junction bases left unmatched: 14. CDR3 nucleotide sequence: TGTGCCTGGAGTTCCCGATCCCCGGGACAGGGAAGTTCACCCCTCCACTTT. It translates to CAWSSRSPGQGSSPLHF.

The chain couples TRBV4-1 to TRBJ2-2, with TRBD1 as a possible D gene (6 bases). The CDR3 contains 15 residues. The ends were cut back, 1 base at V and 6 bases at J, with 12 bases in the middle. Germline loops: CDR1 MGHRA, CDR2 YSYEKL. This chain's CDR3 is CASSQGQGTPGELFF. The DNA of the CDR3 is TGCGCCAGCAGCCAAGGGCAGGGGACACCCGGGGAGCTGTTTTTT.

V and J are TRBV2 and TRBJ2-7; D possibly corresponds to TRBD1 (5 bases). The CDR3 spans 12 residues. V lost 8 bases and J 4 bases, leaving 12 bases between the germline ends. The V gene's germline CDR1 is SNHLY and CDR2 FYNNEI. The CDR3 DNA follows: TGTGCCAGCCGACAGAAAGGATACGAGCAGTACTTC. Amino acid sequence: CASRQKGYEQYF.

This chain joins TRBV27 and TRBJ1-2, with a weak D call TRBD1 (6 bases). V was clipped by 4 bases and J by 4 bases, with 16 bases between them. CDR1 is MNHEY and CDR2 is SMNVEV in the germline V gene (reference sequence). The CDR3 covers 15 residues. The CDR3 loop is CASSSSGVVTYGYTF. CDR3 in DNA: TGTGCCAGCAGTTCCTCAGGGGTGGTTACCTATGGCTACACCTTC.

For the CDR3, the DNA is TGTGCCACCAACCCGGGGGGGTATGAAAAACTGTTTTTT. This translates into CATNPGGYEKLFF. The chain is built from TRBV28 and TRBJ1-4; possible D gene TRBD1, 5 bases. This CDR3 has 13 residues. V dropped 10 bases and J dropped 6 bases, with 15 bases sitting between them. CDR1 and CDR2 from the germline V gene are MDHEN and SYDVKM.

The gene calls are TRBV11-1 and TRBJ1-4; 8 bases are shared with TRBD1. After removal of 4 bases from V and 7 bases from J, the junction contained 5 bases not matched to a gene. Germline V gene data show CDR1 as SGHAT and CDR2 as FQDESV (reference sequence). The CDR3 runs to 14 residues. The CDR3 sequence: CASSSDRGGEKLFF. The CDR3 DNA sequence: TGTGCCAGCAGCTCCGACAGGGGTGGTGAAAAACTGTTTTTT.

This clone has more than one count but fewer than ten. The rearrangement uses TRBV10-3 and TRBJ2-2, with TRBD2 matching 7 bases. There are 14 residues in the CDR3. J gave up 2 bases and V 11 bases, and 8 bases lay outside the gene matches. CDR1 and CDR2 (germline): ENHRY, SYGVKD. The CDR3 here is CASGTSANTGELFF. In DNA form, the CDR3 reads TGTGCCTCCGGCACTAGCGCTAACACCGGGGAGCTGTTTTTT.

The CDR3 spells CASSQERRAGGREQFF. The CDR3 nucleotides read TGCGCCAGCAGCCAAGAAAGGCGCGCGGGAGGCAGGGAGCAGTTCTTC. This chain joins TRBV4-1 and TRBJ2-1; TRBD2 matches at 8 bases. The germline CDR1 and CDR2 sequences are MGHRA and YSYEKL. V was clipped by 0 bases and J by 10 bases; unmatched bases: 11. The CDR3 spans 16 residues.

The CDR3 spells CASRGFERGVGTDTQYF. The CDR3 coding sequence is TGTGCCAGTAGGGGGTTCGAGCGGGGGGTTGGCACAGATACGCAGTATTTT. The V gene is TRBV19, the J gene TRBJ2-3; 9 nucleotides agree with TRBD2. The CDR3 has 17 amino acids. Germline loops: CDR1 LNHDA, CDR2 SQIVND (reference sequence). The trim removed 6 bases at V and 1 base at J, leaving 11 bases unmatched.

V is TRBV6-6 and J is TRBJ2-7; 9 bases are a match to TRBD1. This CDR3 has 14 residues. V shed 8 bases, J shed 6 bases, and the junction held 11 bases outside the gene matches. CDR1 is MNHNY, CDR2 SVGAGI, per germline (reference sequence). CDR3 coding DNA: TGTGCCAGCTCTCCGCTGGGACAGGGATCCGAGCAGTACTTC. It yields the protein CASSPLGQGSEQYF.

The gene calls are TRBV27 and TRBJ1-1, with D uncertain. The V end lost 7 bases, the J end lost 1 base, and 13 bases lay between the germline ends. Germline lookup yields CDR1 MNHEY and CDR2 SMNVEV (reference sequence). This CDR3 comprises 14 residues. This CDR3 reads CASTSAGRNTEAFF. CDR3 sequence (DNA): TGTGCCAGCACTTCTGCAGGCAGGAACACTGAAGCTTTCTTT.

The genes are TRBV10-3 and TRBJ2-3; 11 bases align to TRBD1. The J segment lost 2 bases and the V segment lost 6 bases, leaving 4 bases of the junction unmatched. The CDR3 runs to 15 residues. Germline CDR1 reads ENHRY; CDR2 reads SYGVKD. The CDR3 DNA sequence: TGTGCCATCAGGGGGACAGGGGGGGTCACAGATACGCAGTATTTT. Its translation: CAIRGTGGVTDTQYF.

The CDR3: CASTPTETNEKLFF. CDR3 nucleotide sequence: TGTGCCAGCACCCCAACAGAAACTAATGAAAAACTGTTTTTT. The chain links TRBV6-1 to TRBJ1-4; D gene uncertain. Trimming left V 7 bases short and J 1 base short, with 10 bases between. Germline values: CDR1 MNHNS, CDR2 SASEGT. The CDR3 is 14 residues long.

The chain recombines TRBV28 with TRBJ2-7; D gene uncertain. Germline CDR1 MDHEN, CDR2 SYDVKM. V dropped 8 bases and J dropped 2 bases, with 16 bases sitting between them. The CDR3 sequence is 14 residues long. Here the CDR3 DNA reads TGTGCCAGCGCCCCTCTCCCGGTGACCTACGAGCAGTACTTC. Translating it yields CASAPLPVTYEQYF.

This sequence joins TRBV5-1 and TRBJ1-1; D is undetermined. CDR3 length: 13 residues. V lost 8 bases, J lost 4 bases, and 15 bases lay in between. CDR1 SGHRS and CDR2 YFSETQ come from the germline V gene. The chain's CDR3 is CASSDPRGTEAFF. CDR3 DNA sequence: TGCGCCAGTAGCGACCCCCGGGGCACTGAAGCTTTCTTT.

The chain links TRBV6-1 to TRBJ2-3; TRBD1 matches at 9 bases. The CDR3 has 16 residues. CDR1 MNHNS and CDR2 SASEGT come from the germline V gene. Losses at the gene ends were 3 bases for V and 3 bases for J; bases not matched to a gene: 7. The CDR3 DNA is TGTGCCAGCAGTGACCCCGGGACAGGGAGTACAGATACGCAGTATTTT. Residues: CASSDPGTGSTDTQYF.

The chain joins TRBV18 to TRBJ1-2, with D perhaps TRBD1 (6 bases). CDR1 and CDR2 (germline): KGHSH, LQKENI. The germline V and J ends were trimmed by 3 bases and 3 bases, with 26 bases remaining between them. There are 19 residues in the CDR3. CDR3 region: CASSPMVGGRRLGDYGYTF. The DNA for the CDR3 is TGTGCCAGCTCACCCATGGTCGGGGGGCGAAGGCTCGGGGACTATGGCTACACCTTC. Filled out from reference TRBV18 and TRBJ1-2, the complete variable domain reads NAGVMQNPRHLVRRRGQEARLRCSPMKGHSHVYWYRQLPEEGLKFMVYLQKENIIDESGMPKERFSAEFPKEGPSILRIQQVVRGDSAAYFCASSPMVGGRRLGDYGYTFGSGTRLTVV.

The rearrangement links TRBV15 to TRBJ1-5; D perhaps matches TRBD1 (6 bases). This CDR3 contains 18 residues. Per the germline V gene, CDR1 is LNHNV and CDR2 is YYDKDF (reference sequence). With 4 bases removed from V and 0 bases from J, the gap between germline ends came to 19 bases. The CDR3 sequence: CATSTGDTDLDSNQPQHF. In DNA form, the CDR3 reads TGTGCCACCAGCACTGGGGACACAGACCTAGATAGCAATCAGCCCCAGCATTTT.

The gene calls are TRBV30 and TRBJ2-5; TRBD2 might be the D (5 bases). The ends were cut back, 8 bases at V and 1 base at J, with 11 bases in the middle. The CDR3 loop spans 12 amino acids. CDR1 and CDR2 from the germline V gene are GTSNPN and SVGIG (reference sequence). Here the CDR3 DNA reads TGTGCCGGCCGAGCGGCCCAAGAGACCCAGTACTTC. Residues: CAGRAAQETQYF.

The CDR3 sequence: CASSHKPGQLYEQYF. The CDR3 DNA follows: TGTGCCAGCAGCCATAAGCCGGGACAACTCTACGAGCAGTACTTC. This chain connects TRBV11-3 to TRBJ2-7; TRBD1 might be the D (6 bases). CDR3 length equals 15 residues. Per germline, CDR1 SGHNT and CDR2 YENEEA. Between the trimmed V and J ends, which lost 5 bases and 3 bases, there was a span of 17 bases.

CDR3 coding DNA: TGTGCCAGCAGCCCGACAGCTAACTATGGCTACACCTTC. Translation gives CASSPTANYGYTF. The chain uses TRBV7-9 and TRBJ1-2; D might be TRBD1 (5 bases). The CDR3 totals 13 residues. V was cut by 5 bases and J by 0 bases, with 7 bases left in between. CDR1 is SEHNR and CDR2 is FQNEAQ in the germline V gene (reference sequence).

The chain uses TRBV6-5 and TRBJ1-5, with D maybe TRBD1 (5 bases). Germline CDR1 is MNHEY and CDR2 is SVGAGI. With 0 bases removed from V and 5 bases from J, the gap between germline ends came to 8 bases. The length of the CDR3 is 14 residues. CDR3 nucleotide sequence: TGTGCCAGCAGTTACTCTAGGGGCGATCAGCCCCAGCATTTT. Protein: CASSYSRGDQPQHF.

The chain is built from TRBV10-3 and TRBJ1-5; 8 nucleotides align to TRBD1. V gave up 4 bases and J gave up 2 bases; unmatched junction bases: 4. The length of the CDR3 is 15 residues. The V gene's germline CDR1 is ENHRY and CDR2 SYGVKD. CDR3 sequence reads: CAISAGGDGNQPQHF. CDR3 DNA: TGTGCCATCAGTGCAGGGGGCGATGGCAATCAGCCCCAGCATTTT.

The J gene is TRBJ1-5, the V gene TRBV19, with 8 bases identical to TRBD1. This CDR3 region has 14 residues. The V and J ends lost 3 bases and 6 bases, in that order; junction bases with no gene match: 4. Germline CDR1 LNHDA, CDR2 SQIVND (reference sequence). CDR3 sequence reads: CASSMAGGVQPQHF. CDR3 nucleotide sequence: TGTGCCAGTAGTATGGCAGGGGGCGTTCAGCCCCAGCATTTT.